This TCR beta chain was found in a study of identifying expanded T cells in peripheral blood. Method: immunoSEQ multiplex PCR; TCRdb's copy keeps in-frame clones and lacks some. The table lists over 45,000 clones, under 85% of them singletons. The CDR3 length is 14 residues. The V end lost 8 bases, the J end lost 0 bases, and 13 bases lay between the germline ends. In germline, CDR1 is LNHDA, CDR2 SQIVND (reference sequence). Overall study results and limits: Roughly 1.2 clones differed between technical replicates, versus approximately 16 and 20 over time. Variance in clone template counts between approximately two-week samples significantly increased with total template count across all healthy donors.

Points on this clone: The antigen remains undetermined.

Collection occurred without any documented infections or immune events in donors. The V call is TRBV19, the J call TRBJ1-2; possible D gene TRBD1, 5 bases. This clonotype was obtained from a person aged 18 to 69 in good health. Sequencing was done on a sample of blood. In DNA, the CDR3 is TGTGCCAGTGATCGGGCAGGGACTAACTATGGCTACACCTTC. Protein product: CASDRAGTNYGYTF.